The TCR beta chain described here comes from a study of blood T cell repertoires in COVID-19. This CDR3 is built from 14 residues. The V gene lost 4 bases and the J gene lost 6 bases, with 13 bases spanning the gap. Germline values: CDR1 SGHNT, CDR2 YYREEE (reference sequence). The table lists this clone with a few counts. Study processing details: Reference gene primer amplification gave estimated nucleated cell counts. Repertoires were generated with immunoSEQ multiplex PCR, while TCRdb's copy carries only in-frame clones and drops some. V, J and clone size reflect that table, while D and trimming were determined from the DNA. The table includes fewer than 450,000 clones, roughly 86% detected once.

J is TRBJ1-4 and V is TRBV5-4; D remains ambiguous. Material for sequencing was PBMCs or T cells enriched from blood (not recorded which). This sequence originates from a woman aged 40 to 50 with acute COVID-19. The DNA of the CDR3 is TGTGCCAGCAGCCTGCCGGGTCCTGATGAAAAACTGTTTTTT. Translating it yields CASSLPGPDEKLFF. Filled out from reference TRBV5-4 and TRBJ1-4, the complete variable domain reads ETGVTQSPTHLIKTRGQQVTLRCSSQSGHNTVSWYQQALGQGPQFIFQYYREEENGRGNFPPRFSGLQFPNYSSELNVNALELDDSALYLCASSLPGPDEKLFFGSGTQLSVL.